A selection of T cell receptor beta chains follows, all from one sample in a study of post-analysis software for immune sequencing data. Via MiXCR, TCRdb re-called the PCR reads, giving one row per CDR3 protein. The sample lists roughly 800,000 distinct CDR3 sequences; about 53% were seen once. The specimen was blood. These receptor sequences come from a girl aged 10-17 years with multiple sclerosis. The CDR3 runs from the conserved cysteine through the conserved F or W. The D gene is left open where the match is weak. The size entry is marked missing in some rows and otherwise reads once, few, many or a size class.

j_call d_call v_call clone_size cdr3_aa cdr3_nt
TRBJ2-4 . TRBV4-1 . CASSQIGGTGDIQYF TGCGCCAGCAGCCAGATTGGGGGAACGGGGGACATTCAGTACTTC
TRBJ1-1 . TRBV5-1 . CASSLGDFGQTEAFF TGCGCCAGCAGTCTGGGGGATTTTGGCCAGACGGAAGCTTTCTTT
TRBJ2-7 . TRBV5-5 few CASSLRPGATYEQYF TGTGCCAGCAGCTTGCGGCCAGGGGCGACCTACGAGCAGTACTTC
TRBJ2-7 TRBD1 TRBV25-1 . CASSDPGQGDYEQYF TGTGCCAGCAGTGACCCGGGACAGGGTGACTACGAGCAGTACTTC
TRBJ2-7 TRBD2 TRBV7-2 few CASSLGLAGAPFAYEQYF TGTGCCAGCAGCTTAGGGCTAGCGGGAGCGCCTTTCGCCTACGAGCAGTACTTC
TRBJ2-5 . TRBV29-1 . CSVETGSRKRETQYF TGCAGCGTTGAAACCGGGTCCAGGAAGAGGGAGACCCAGTACTTC
TRBJ1-2 TRBD1 TRBV7-2 . CVSSTGQTYGYTF TGTGTCAGCAGTACGGGACAGACGTATGGCTACACCTTC
TRBJ2-1 TRBD1 TRBV7-9 . CASSSSPGQGGNEQFF TGTGCCAGCAGCTCCTCACCGGGACAGGGGGGTAATGAGCAGTTCTTC
TRBJ1-2 TRBD1 TRBV11-2 . CASSLDLPGQGGGYTF TGTGCCAGCAGCTTAGATCTTCCGGGACAGGGCGGCGGCTACACCTTC
TRBJ2-7 TRBD2 TRBV7-9 . CASSYKTSGDSYEQYF TGTGCCAGCAGCTATAAGACTAGCGGGGATTCCTACGAGCAGTACTTC
TRBJ2-5 TRBD2 TRBV20-1 . CSAHGGSGIPPETQYF TGCAGTGCTCACGGGGGGTCGGGCATACCGCCAGAGACCCAGTACTTC
TRBJ1-5 . TRBV20-1 . CSASLGVLQPQHF TGCAGTGCTAGTCTAGGGGTCCTGCAGCCCCAGCATTTT
TRBJ2-3 . TRBV9 . CASSVGIAPPDTQYF TGTGCCAGCAGCGTAGGTATAGCGCCCCCAGATACGCAGTATTTT
TRBJ1-6 TRBD1 TRBV5-5 . CASSLGGTANNSPLHF TGTGCCAGCAGCTTGGGCGGGACAGCAAATAATTCACCCCTCCACTTT
TRBJ2-7 TRBD1 TRBV15 . CATSQGGTGSSEQYF TGTGCCACCAGCCAGGGGGGGACAGGGTCTTCCGAGCAGTACTTC
TRBJ2-7 . TRBV4-1 . CAIRTKERAYYEQYF TGCGCCATACGGACCAAGGAACGGGCCTACTACGAGCAGTACTTC
TRBJ2-7 TRBD2 TRBV14 once CASSHHGGDTYEQYF TGTGCCAGCAGCCATCACGGGGGGGACACCTACGAGCAGTACTTC
TRBJ1-5 . TRBV7-2 . CASSQDWNQPQHF TGTGCCAGCAGCCAGGACTGGAATCAGCCCCAGCATTTT
TRBJ2-1 . TRBV4-1 . CASSQDRDSYNEQFF TGCGCCAGCAGCCAAGATAGAGATTCCTACAATGAGCAGTTCTTC